The 10 T cell receptor beta chains given below trace back to one sample, sequenced in a study of T-cell reconstitution after alpha-beta-depleted transplantation in children (dated by TCRdb to 2016 to 2018). Libraries were constructed by PCR. For sequencing, an Illumina HiSeq 2500 was employed. Molecular barcoding was employed in the preparation of TCR libraries, with unique molecular identifiers being used to normalize TCRbeta repertoire quantification. The public reads were quality trimmed at Q25 with fastp and then assembled into clones with MiXCR by TCRdb, keeping productive beta chains. Each record represents a unique CDR3 protein, reported with the most common genes and DNA among its rows. The sample table lists approximately 390,000 distinct CDR3 sequences, about a tenth of them with a count of one. The leading ten clones occupy roughly 6% of the sample. The sample here was PBMCs from the stem cell graft donor, taken from the stem cell graft. All receptors come from a human donor who donated a stem cell graft to a child with acute myeloid leukemia.

The chain employs TRBV6-5 and TRBJ2-5, with TRBD2 as a possible D gene (7 bases). The CDR3 is made up of 15 amino acids. Germline V gene lookup returns CDR1 MNHEY and CDR2 SVGAGI. The V gene lost 2 bases and the J gene lost 5 bases, with 15 bases spanning the gap. The CDR3, as DNA: TGTGCCAGCAGTTACGCAGGGGCGGGGGTGGAGACCCAGTACTTC. It translates to CASSYAGAGVETQYF.

In its sample, this clonotype was seen many times. The rearrangement uses TRBV15 and TRBJ2-7; tentative D call: TRBD1 (5 bases). Trimming removed 0 bases at V and 5 bases at J, with 11 bases between. Germline V CDR1 and CDR2: LNHNV, YYDKDF (reference sequence). The CDR3 loop spans 14 amino acids. The DNA for the CDR3 is TGTGCCACCAGCAGAGAGGATAGGGGTAACGAGCAGTACTTC. Translated: CATSREDRGNEQYF.

V and J are TRBV2 and TRBJ2-4; 8 bases are a match to TRBD1. This CDR3 contains 19 residues. V dropped 1 base and J dropped 0; count of bases not matched to a gene: 11. The germline V gene encodes CDR1 SNHLY and CDR2 FYNNEI. Written as DNA, the CDR3 is TGTGCCAGCAGTGAAGTAACAGGGGGTATTGGACTAGCCAAAAACATTCAGTACTTC. It encodes CASSEVTGGIGLAKNIQYF.

This clonotype was observed many times. The genes are TRBV5-1 and TRBJ2-5; D ambiguous. The CDR3 covers 14 residues. The V gene's germline CDR1 is SGHRS and CDR2 YFSETQ. Deletions cut 0 bases from V and 5 bases from J, with 11 bases between. The CDR3 sequence is CASSLGTAGETQYF. The CDR3 nucleotides read TGCGCCAGCAGCTTGGGCACGGCCGGTGAGACCCAGTACTTC.

The chain uses TRBV29-1 and TRBJ1-2; 7 nucleotides line up with TRBD1. V lost 0 bases, J lost 3 bases, and 7 bases stayed unmatched. The CDR3 extends over 15 amino acids. CDR1 is SQVTM, CDR2 ANQGSEA, per germline. CDR3 nucleotides: TGCAGCGTTGAAGATGACCGACAGGGTCACTATGGCTACACCTTC. Its protein product is CSVEDDRQGHYGYTF.

This clonotype was found a few times. The chain is built from TRBV4-2 and TRBJ2-2; perhaps TRBD2 as D (5 bases). Germline-derived CDR1 and CDR2 are LGHNA and YNFKEQ. The CDR3 contains 17 residues. Between the trimmed V and J ends, which lost 0 bases and 3 bases, there was a span of 14 bases. The CDR3 nucleotides are TGTGCCAGCAGCCAAGATAGGGCGAAGAGGGACACCGGGGAGCTGTTTTTT. It codes for CASSQDRAKRDTGELFF.

This clonotype was detected many times. This chain uses TRBV25-1 with TRBJ2-1; D is undetermined. Germline lookup yields CDR1 MGHDK and CDR2 SYGVNS. CDR3 length: 10 amino acids. The V end was cut by 9 bases, the J end by 10 bases, with 10 bases between. CDR3 loop: CASSQEEQFF. The CDR3 DNA sequence: TGTGCCAGTTCCCAGGAGGAGCAGTTCTTC.

This clonotype was counted a few times. This chain uses TRBV9 with TRBJ2-4; the D gene is possibly TRBD2 (6 bases). The CDR3 runs 15 residues. V was shortened by 2 bases and J by 0 bases, with 9 bases between the two germline ends. Germline loops: CDR1 SGDLS, CDR2 YYNGEE. The CDR3 region has the DNA TGTGCCAGCAGCGTTGGGGACTTAGCCAAAAACATTCAGTACTTC. Translating gives CASSVGDLAKNIQYF. The complete variable domain, with remaining parts taken from reference TRBV9 and TRBJ2-4, reads DSGVTQTPKHLITATGQRVTLRCSPRSGDLSVYWYQQSLDQGLQFLIQYYNGEERAKGNILERFSAQQFPDLHSELNLSSLELGDSALYFCASSVGDLAKNIQYFGAGTRLSVL.

This clonotype was seen only a few times. The J gene is TRBJ2-7, the V gene TRBV6-5, with D perhaps TRBD2 (7 bases). Germline V gene data show CDR1 as MNHEY and CDR2 as SVGAGI. This CDR3 is 14 amino acids long. Trimming removed 2 bases at V and 0 bases at J, with 8 bases between. The CDR3 protein is CASSYRGASYEQYF. The DNA for the CDR3 is TGTGCCAGCAGTTACCGGGGGGCCTCCTACGAGCAGTACTTC.

This clonotype was counted many times. The CDR3 sequence is CASSQDREALKTQYF. The CDR3 coding sequence is TGTGCCAGCAGCCAAGATCGGGAAGCGTTGAAGACCCAGTACTTC. The chain employs TRBV4-2 and TRBJ2-5; maybe TRBD2 (5 bases). The CDR3 is made up of 15 amino acids. V was shortened by 0 bases and J by 6 bases, with 14 bases between the two germline ends. CDR1 is LGHNA and CDR2 is YNFKEQ in the germline V gene.